Presented here are 25 T cell receptor beta chains from one specimen sequenced in a study of control samples from healthy donors and cancer patients. Here immunoSEQ multiplex PCR was the method, and the copy in TCRdb shows in-frame clones only, minus some. The table includes some 120,000 clones, approximately 90% detected once. The sample was PBMCs. The receptors were gathered from a woman aged 45-60 years with colorectal cancer.

This clone turned up a few times. The chain uses TRBV7-3 and TRBJ1-1; TRBD1 is a possible D gene (6 bases). The CDR3 length is 13 residues. Germline CDR1 SGHTA, CDR2 FQGTGA. The V end lost 5 bases, the J end lost 4 bases, and 11 bases lay between the germline ends. The DNA for the CDR3 is TGTGCCAGCAGCGTCACAGGGAGCACTGAAGCTTTCTTT. Protein: CASSVTGSTEAFF.

The V call is TRBV19, the J call TRBJ1-1, with D perhaps TRBD1 (6 bases). The CDR3 has 15 residues. Trimming took 8 bases from V and 3 from J, leaving 19 bases between them. The germline V gene encodes CDR1 LNHDA and CDR2 SQIVND (reference sequence). CDR3 region: CASYRQGLSHTEAFF. For the CDR3, the DNA is TGTGCCAGTTATCGTCAGGGGCTTAGTCACACTGAAGCTTTCTTT.

The V call is TRBV5-1, the J call TRBJ2-6; maybe TRBD2 (5 bases). The ends were cut back, 0 bases at V and 2 bases at J, with 6 bases in the middle. The CDR3 consists of 15 residues. Germline V CDR1 and CDR2: SGHRS, YFSETQ. CDR3 sequence reads: CASSLGGAGANVLTF. The CDR3 nucleotides are TGCGCCAGCAGCTTGGGGGGAGCTGGGGCCAACGTCCTGACTTTC.

V and J are TRBV30 and TRBJ2-5, with TRBD2 matching 7 bases. Germline V lookup: CDR1 GTSNPN, CDR2 SVGIG (reference sequence). V gave up 1 base and J gave up 4 bases; unmatched junction bases: 3. The CDR3 extends over 13 amino acids. In DNA form, the CDR3 reads TGTGCCTGGAGTGGCGGGGGAGGAGAGACCCAGTACTTC. Protein sequence: CAWSGGGGETQYF.

The rearrangement uses TRBV4-2 and TRBJ2-1; possibly TRBD2 for D (6 bases). The germline V gene has CDR1 LGHNA and CDR2 YNFKEQ. CDR3 length: 16 residues. The V end lost 3 bases, the J end lost 4 bases, and 16 bases lay between the germline ends. Written as DNA, the CDR3 is TGTGCCAGCAGCCAGGCCTGGAGGGCCAGTTACAATGAGCAGTTCTTC. This encodes CASSQAWRASYNEQFF.

The chain carries TRBV6-5 and TRBJ1-6, with a weak D call TRBD1 (6 bases). The CDR3 is 13 amino acids. V was pared by 9 bases and J by 7 bases, with 13 bases between. Germline V gene lookup returns CDR1 MNHEY and CDR2 SVGAGI. This CDR3 reads CASGQHRNSPLHF. CDR3 coding DNA: TGTGCCAGTGGACAGCATAGGAATTCACCCCTCCACTTT.

The genes are TRBV4-2 and TRBJ2-6; no clear D. The V end was cut by 7 bases, the J end by 0 bases, with 7 bases between. Germline values: CDR1 LGHNA, CDR2 YNFKEQ. The CDR3 runs to 14 residues. The CDR3 DNA sequence: TGTGCCAGCACCACCGACTCTGGGGCCAACGTCCTGACTTTC. Its translation is CASTTDSGANVLTF.

The V and J genes are TRBV5-1 and TRBJ2-7; 13 bases align to TRBD2. The germline V gene has CDR1 SGHRS and CDR2 YFSETQ. This CDR3 comprises 15 residues. The V gene end was trimmed by 4 bases and the J gene end by 3 bases; junction bases not matched to a gene: 4. CDR3 bases: TGCGCCAGCAGCCCTTGGACTAGCGGGAGCTACGAGCAGTACTTC. Its translation is CASSPWTSGSYEQYF.

The chain uses TRBV12-3 or TRBV12-4 and TRBJ2-3, with TRBD2 matching 8 bases. The CDR3 totals 13 residues. V gave up 7 bases and J gave up 9 bases; unmatched junction bases: 9. CDR3 in amino acids: CASTPGSGNTQYF. For the CDR3, the DNA is TGTGCCAGCACCCCGGGTAGCGGGAACACGCAGTATTTT.

This chain uses TRBV27 with TRBJ2-2; no clear D gene. CDR1 MNHEY and CDR2 SMNVEV come from the germline V gene (reference sequence). The CDR3 is 13 amino acids. V gave up 1 base and J gave up 4 bases, with 4 bases separating them. The CDR3 loop reads CASSLWGTGELFF. CDR3 DNA sequence: TGTGCCAGCAGTTTATGGGGCACCGGGGAGCTGTTTTTT.

The V and J genes are TRBV7-9 and TRBJ1-1; D is unresolved. The V gene's germline CDR1 is SEHNR and CDR2 FQNEAQ (reference sequence). This CDR3 region has 14 residues. V was cut by 4 bases and J by 1 base, with 10 bases left in between. The CDR3 region is CASSSRVWNTEAFF. The CDR3 coding sequence is TGTGCCAGCAGCTCGCGGGTCTGGAACACTGAAGCTTTCTTT.

The chain combines TRBV5-1 with TRBJ2-3; possibly TRBD2 for D (8 bases). V shed 4 bases and J shed 2 bases, with 14 bases lying between them. Germline CDR1 reads SGHRS; CDR2 reads YFSETQ. This CDR3 has 15 amino acids. DNA of the CDR3: TGCGCCAGCAGCCGGGGGGGACAGACCACAGATACGCAGTATTTT. Translating it yields CASSRGGQTTDTQYF.

This clone was detected once. This sequence joins TRBV9 and TRBJ2-4, with D maybe TRBD1 (5 bases). The length of the CDR3 is 15 residues. V was clipped by 2 bases and J by 5 bases, with 14 bases between them. Per the germline V gene, CDR1 is SGDLS and CDR2 is YYNGEE. DNA of the CDR3: TGTGCCAGCAGCGTGGGGCACGATCCTGAAAACATTCAGTACTTC. It yields the protein CASSVGHDPENIQYF.

The V call is TRBV28, the J call TRBJ1-5, with D possibly being TRBD1 (5 bases). Trimming left V 5 bases short and J 7 bases short, with 9 bases between. CDR1 MDHEN and CDR2 SYDVKM come from the germline V gene. The length of the CDR3 is 12 residues. The CDR3 coding sequence is TGTGCCAGCAGTGACAGCGGCCAGCCCCAGCATTTT. Protein sequence: CASSDSGQPQHF.

The table lists this clone with a count of one. The chain employs TRBV5-4 and TRBJ1-1; D is ambiguous. The germline V and J ends were trimmed by 1 base and 0 bases, with 7 bases remaining between them. The germline V gene encodes CDR1 SGHNT and CDR2 YYREEE (reference sequence). The CDR3 consists of 14 residues. CDR3 in amino acids: CASSLRAMNTEAFF. In DNA form, the CDR3 reads TGTGCCAGCAGCTTGCGGGCAATGAACACTGAAGCTTTCTTT. Full variable domain (missing parts from reference TRBV5-4 and TRBJ1-1): ETGVTQSPTHLIKTRGQQVTLRCSSQSGHNTVSWYQQALGQGPQFIFQYYREEENGRGNFPPRFSGLQFPNYSSELNVNALELDDSALYLCASSLRAMNTEAFFGQGTRLTVV.

This clone was seen only a few times. The rearrangement uses TRBV19 and TRBJ1-5, with 8 bases lining up with TRBD1. Germline V CDR1 and CDR2: LNHDA, SQIVND (reference sequence). This CDR3 has 15 residues. After removal of 7 bases from V and 2 bases from J, the junction contained 7 bases not matched to a gene. Here the CDR3 reads CASIPGGFGNQPQHF. CDR3 bases: TGTGCCAGTATTCCAGGGGGCTTCGGCAATCAGCCCCAGCATTTT.

J is TRBJ2-2 and V is TRBV5-1; maybe TRBD2 (6 bases). The germline CDR1 and CDR2 sequences are SGHRS and YFSETQ. V dropped 2 bases and J dropped 1 base, with 9 bases sitting between them. The CDR3 extends over 15 amino acids. The CDR3 sequence is CASSLKEGNTGELFF. CDR3 DNA: TGCGCCAGCAGCTTAAAGGAGGGGAACACCGGGGAGCTGTTTTTT. Based on the CDR3 plus reference TRBV5-1 and TRBJ2-2, the full variable domain is KAGVTQTPRYLIKTRGQQVTLSCSPISGHRSVSWYQQTPGQGLQFLFEYFSETQRNKGNFPGRFSGRQFSNSRSEMNVSTLELGDSALYLCASSLKEGNTGELFFGEGSRLTVL.

The chain joins TRBV9 to TRBJ1-4; the match to TRBD1 covers 7 bases. CDR1 and CDR2 from the germline V gene are SGDLS and YYNGEE. With 9 bases clipped from V and 3 bases from J, the junction kept 8 bases outside the gene matches. CDR3 length equals 14 residues. Here the CDR3 DNA reads TGTGCCACCGCTGGGACAGCGCCTAATGAAAAACTGTTTTTT. It is translated as CATAGTAPNEKLFF. The complete variable domain, with remaining parts taken from reference TRBV9 and TRBJ1-4, reads DSGVTQTPKHLITATGQRVTLRCSPRSGDLSVYWYQQSLDQGLQFLIQYYNGEERAKGNILERFSAQQFPDLHSELNLSSLELGDSALYFCATAGTAPNEKLFFGSGTQLSVL.

The gene calls are TRBV11-3 and TRBJ2-3, with 13 bases aligning to TRBD2. The CDR3 has 13 residues. Per the germline V gene, CDR1 is SGHNT and CDR2 is YENEEA. V was pared by 8 bases and J by 6 bases, with 2 bases of the junction left unmatched. The CDR3 DNA is TGTGCCAGCGGGACTAGCGGGGAGGATACGCAGTATTTT. Translating it yields CASGTSGEDTQYF.

J is TRBJ2-7 and V is TRBV21-1; TRBD2 is the table's D call and was not checked against the DNA. TRBV21-1 is tagged as a pseudogene. The CDR3 consists of 15 residues. DNA for the CDR3: TGTGCCAGCAGCAATCACGGACTGTTCTCCTACGAGCAGTACTTC. It codes for CASSNHGLFSYEQYF.

This chain joins TRBV28 and TRBJ1-2; no clear D. V was clipped by 6 bases and J by 7 bases, with 12 bases between them. The CDR3 sequence is 12 residues long. Per the germline V gene, CDR1 is MDHEN and CDR2 is SYDVKM. The CDR3 region is CASSLGSVGYTF. CDR3 DNA: TGTGCCAGCAGCCTAGGTTCGGTTGGCTACACCTTC.

This chain connects TRBV7-2 to TRBJ1-1; unclear D gene. V lost 3 bases, J lost 0 bases, and 8 bases lay in between. Germline lookup yields CDR1 SGHTA and CDR2 FQGNSA. The CDR3 spans 14 residues. CDR3 in amino acids: CASSLMEMNTEAFF. The CDR3 DNA is TGTGCCAGCAGCTTGATGGAAATGAACACTGAAGCTTTCTTT. Looking up the rest from reference TRBV7-2 and TRBJ1-1 gives the full variable domain: GAGVSQSPSNKVTEKGKDVELRCDPISGHTALYWYRQSLGQGLEFLIYFQGNSAPDKSGLPSDRFSAERTGGSVSTLTIQRTQQEDSAVYLCASSLMEMNTEAFFGQGTRLTVV.

This sequence joins TRBV27 and TRBJ1-1, with D unclear. This CDR3 has 14 residues. V was shortened by 7 bases and J by 1 base, with 13 bases between the two germline ends. Germline V gene lookup returns CDR1 MNHEY and CDR2 SMNVEV (reference sequence). CDR3 in amino acids: CASTESQENTEAFF. In nucleotides, the CDR3 is TGTGCCAGCACCGAATCCCAGGAGAACACTGAAGCTTTCTTT.

The rearrangement uses TRBV30 and TRBJ1-2; perhaps TRBD1 as D (5 bases). Germline values: CDR1 GTSNPN, CDR2 SVGIG (reference sequence). The CDR3 consists of 14 residues. Trimming cost V 5 bases and J 3 bases, with 16 bases left between them. The CDR3 nucleotides are TGTGCCTGGCGTGAGTTGTGGGGCCACTATGGCTACACCTTC. Translation: CAWRELWGHYGYTF.

The V gene is TRBV11-2, the J gene TRBJ2-2, with D perhaps TRBD2 (6 bases). Germline-derived CDR1 and CDR2 are SGHAT and FQNNGV. Trimming took 1 base from V and 5 from J, leaving 8 bases between them. CDR3 size: 14 residues. CDR3 in amino acids: CASSLGAGTGELFF. The DNA of the CDR3 is TGTGCCAGCAGCTTAGGCGCGGGAACCGGGGAGCTGTTTTTT.